A selection of T cell receptor beta chains follows, all from one sample in a study of cytomegalovirus exposure and HLA in healthy donors. Sequencing used immunoSEQ multiplex PCR; TCRdb keeps in-frame clones, though not all of them. The repertoire holds 99,000 or so clones, with 60% to 85% as singletons. The sequencing input was PBMCs. These receptors all stem from a man in his 60s in good health and CMV-seropositive. Both conserved end residues are part of each CDR3. The D gene is left open where the match is weak. Expanded clones get a size class; other rows say once, few or many, or leave the size out.

J,size,V,D,DNA,CDR3
TRBJ2-5,-,TRBV9,TRBD1,TGTGCCAGCAGCGCGGGGACAGGGGGCACAAAGACCCAGTACTTC,CASSAGTGGTKTQYF
TRBJ1-6,-,TRBV5-5,-,TGTGCCAGCAGCTTACTGACAGAGTCACCCCTCCACTTT,CASSLLTESPLHF
TRBJ2-7,-,TRBV18,TRBD1,TGTGCCAGCTCGCAGGGACAGGTAGGCTCCTACGAGCAGTACTTC,CASSQGQVGSYEQYF
TRBJ1-5,-,TRBV7-8,-,TGTGCCAGCAGCTCATCCCTTGGGGATAGGAGGAATCAGCCCCAGCATTTT,CASSSSLGDRRNQPQHF
TRBJ2-7,once,TRBV30,-,TGTGCCTGGAGAACAATTGGGGGAGGATACGAGCAGTACTTC,CAWRTIGGGYEQYF
TRBJ1-2,-,TRBV19,TRBD1,TGTGCCAGTAGTACGGGGAGGAACAGGGGCGGGTATGGCTACACCTTC,CASSTGRNRGGYGYTF
TRBJ1-1,-,TRBV7-2,TRBD1,TGTGCCAGCAGCTACAGGGGTCTTGACACTGAAGCTTTCTTT,CASSYRGLDTEAFF
TRBJ2-3,-,TRBV6-5,-,TGTGCCAGCAGTTACGGGGACAAGGGGTGGGATACGCAGTATTTT,CASSYGDKGWDTQYF
TRBJ2-1,-,TRBV12-5,-,TGTGCTAGTGGTCACTACTCTAGCGCCGAGCAGTTCTTC,CASGHYSSAEQFF
TRBJ2-5,-,TRBV4-1,TRBD2,TGCGCCAGCAGCCAACTAGCGGGGGACTTTCAAGAGACCCAGTACTTC,CASSQLAGDFQETQYF
TRBJ1-3,-,TRBV5-1,-,TGCGCCAGCAGCTGGGGTGGGGGCCTTGGAAACACCATATATTTT,CASSWGGGLGNTIYF
TRBJ2-7,few,TRBV6-5,TRBD1,TGTGCCAGCAGCAAATTCCGGGACAGCCCCTACGAGCAGTACTTC,CASSKFRDSPYEQYF
TRBJ2-1,few,TRBV6-6,TRBD2,TGTGCCAGCAGTCCCCGACTAGCGGGGGGTGAGCAGTTCTTC,CASSPRLAGGEQFF
TRBJ2-4,-,TRBV5-1,-,TGCGCCAGCAGCCCGGGGACTCTACAAAACATTCAGTACTTC,CASSPGTLQNIQYF
TRBJ1-2,-,TRBV14,-,TGTGCCAGCAGCCAAGCCGGCTATGGCTACACCTTC,CASSQAGYGYTF
TRBJ1-2,-,TRBV7-2,TRBD1,TGTGCCAGCAGCCCGGACAGGCAGTATGGCTACACCTTC,CASSPDRQYGYTF
TRBJ2-5,-,TRBV10-1,TRBD2,TGCGCCAGCAGTCCAGGACTAGCGGGGGCTACCCAGTACTTC,CASSPGLAGATQYF
TRBJ2-3,-,TRBV14,-,TGTGCCAGCAGCCGCAGAGGCCCAGAAGCCAGCACAGATACGCAGTATTTT,CASSRRGPEASTDTQYF